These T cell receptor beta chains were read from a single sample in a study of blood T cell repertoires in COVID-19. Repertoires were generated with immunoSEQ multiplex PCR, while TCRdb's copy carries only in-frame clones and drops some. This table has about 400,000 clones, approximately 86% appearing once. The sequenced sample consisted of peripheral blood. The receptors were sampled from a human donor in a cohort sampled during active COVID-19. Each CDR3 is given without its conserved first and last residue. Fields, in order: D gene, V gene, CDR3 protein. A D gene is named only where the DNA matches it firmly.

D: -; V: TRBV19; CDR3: ASSIGNQPQH
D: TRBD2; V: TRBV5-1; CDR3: ASSLSGGDYEQY
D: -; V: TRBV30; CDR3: AWSVGRTNTGELF
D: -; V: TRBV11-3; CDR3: ASSLTSWTALNEKLF
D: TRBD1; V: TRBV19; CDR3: ASAWDRDMNTEAF
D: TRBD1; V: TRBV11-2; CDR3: ASTVGQGADYNEQF
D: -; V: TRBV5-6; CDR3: ASSPVGGHQETQY
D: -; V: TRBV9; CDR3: ASSVEGRGNTEAF
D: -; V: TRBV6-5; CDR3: ASGAFETQY
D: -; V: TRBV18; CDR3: ASSPGRNQPQH
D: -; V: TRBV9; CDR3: ASSVDGSRETQY
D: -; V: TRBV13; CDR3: ASSWGQANGEQY
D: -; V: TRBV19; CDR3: ASSFPPVNQPQH
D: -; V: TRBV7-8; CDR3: ASSAGQLGTEAF
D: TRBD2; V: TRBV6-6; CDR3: ASSPLGLAGSGANVLT
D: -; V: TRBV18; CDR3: ASSSRRLSGSEAF
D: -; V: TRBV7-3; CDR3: ASSLDRNTEAF
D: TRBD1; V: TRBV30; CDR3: AWSVPRTGGGGELF
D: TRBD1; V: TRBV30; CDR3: AWSAPRTGGSGEQY
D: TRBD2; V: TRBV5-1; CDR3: ASSFTSANQETQY
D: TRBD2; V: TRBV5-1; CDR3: ASSSRTSGKTTGELF
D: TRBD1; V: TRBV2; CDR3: ASTERTGPYEQY
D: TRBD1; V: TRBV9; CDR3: ASSPQGGTPNTEAF
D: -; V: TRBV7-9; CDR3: ASSKGTNEKLF
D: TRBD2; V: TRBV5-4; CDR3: ASSLKSGGGGPDTQY
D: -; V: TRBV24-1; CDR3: ATSDPPRGCYGYT
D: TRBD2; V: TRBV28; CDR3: ASSSGGGRVKTQY